A selection of T cell receptor beta chains follows, all from one sample in a study of breast tumors, draining lymph nodes, adjacent tissues. MiXCR was run by TCRdb on the multiplex PCR reads, yielding one entry per CDR3 protein. Of 200,000 to 250,000 distinct CDR3 sequences in the sample, less than 40% were seen once. Sequences were obtained from axillary lymph node tissue. All receptors derive from a female donor with breast cancer. Some clones in this sample may be carry-over from other donors' samples. The CDR3 runs from the conserved cysteine through the conserved F or W. Each record gives: V gene, J gene, D gene, clone size, CDR3 protein, CDR3 DNA. The D gene is left open where the match is weak. Some rows mark clone size as missing; the rest say once, few, many or name a class of expanded clone.

v_gene: TRBV10-3
j_gene: TRBJ2-5
d_gene: TRBD1
abundance: many
CDR3aa: CAITPGQADQETQYF
CDR3nt: TGTGCCATCACTCCAGGACAGGCAGACCAAGAGACCCAGTACTTC

v_gene: TRBV7-6
j_gene: TRBJ2-5
d_gene: TRBD1
abundance: many
CDR3aa: CASSKGQGLETQYF
CDR3nt: TGTGCCAGCAGCAAAGGACAGGGGCTGGAGACCCAGTACTTC

v_gene: TRBV19
j_gene: TRBJ2-4
d_gene: TRBD1
abundance: many
CDR3aa: CASSPGDRGNIQYF
CDR3nt: TGTGCCAGTAGTCCCGGGGACAGGGGGAACATTCAGTACTTC

v_gene: TRBV20-1
j_gene: TRBJ2-2
d_gene: TRBD2
abundance: -
CDR3aa: CSADPGTSGYTGELFF
CDR3nt: TGCAGTGCCGATCCCGGGACTAGCGGGTACACCGGGGAGCTGTTTTTT

v_gene: TRBV6-6
j_gene: TRBJ2-2
d_gene: TRBD2
abundance: many
CDR3aa: CASTLAGGTGELFF
CDR3nt: TGTGCCAGCACTTTAGCGGGAGGCACCGGGGAGCTGTTTTTT

v_gene: TRBV6-4
j_gene: TRBJ1-5
d_gene: -
abundance: -
CDR3aa: CASSDSSGKVGNQPQHF
CDR3nt: TGTGCCAGCAGTGACTCGAGCGGGAAGGTTGGCAATCAGCCCCAGCATTTT

v_gene: TRBV10-3
j_gene: TRBJ1-5
d_gene: TRBD1
abundance: many
CDR3aa: CAIRGTGDDQPQHF
CDR3nt: TGTGCCATCAGGGGGACAGGGGATGATCAGCCCCAGCATTTT

v_gene: TRBV6-1
j_gene: TRBJ2-2
d_gene: -
abundance: many
CDR3aa: CASGTDWGTGELFF
CDR3nt: TGTGCCAGCGGAACGGATTGGGGGACCGGGGAGCTGTTTTTT

v_gene: TRBV2
j_gene: TRBJ2-5
d_gene: TRBD2
abundance: -
CDR3aa: CASSQTATGGAQYF
CDR3nt: TGTGCCAGCAGTCAAACAGCTACCGGGGGGGCCCAGTACTTC

v_gene: TRBV6-1
j_gene: TRBJ2-7
d_gene: TRBD2
abundance: many
CDR3aa: CASSLVPGLRGEQYF
CDR3nt: TGTGCCAGCAGCCTCGTACCGGGACTACGCGGGGAGCAGTACTTC

v_gene: TRBV6-5
j_gene: TRBJ1-3
d_gene: -
abundance: many
CDR3aa: CASRLLGGEGNTIYF
CDR3nt: TGTGCCAGCAGATTGCTGGGGGGTGAAGGAAACACCATATATTTT

v_gene: TRBV6-6
j_gene: TRBJ2-1
d_gene: TRBD1
abundance: many
CDR3aa: CASSQITGAGYNEQFF
CDR3nt: TGTGCCAGCAGCCAAATAACAGGGGCTGGATACAATGAGCAGTTCTTC

v_gene: TRBV14
j_gene: TRBJ2-5
d_gene: TRBD2
abundance: many
CDR3aa: CASSQLAGGSRETQYF
CDR3nt: TGTGCCAGCAGCCAACTAGCGGGAGGGTCTCGGGAGACCCAGTACTTC

v_gene: TRBV4-2
j_gene: TRBJ2-3
d_gene: -
abundance: -
CDR3aa: CASSQESVRWTSSQDTQYF
CDR3nt: TGTGCCAGCAGCCAAGAATCGGTTAGGTGGACTTCTTCGCAAGATACGCAGTATTTT

v_gene: TRBV6-1
j_gene: TRBJ2-7
d_gene: TRBD1
abundance: many
CDR3aa: CASRPGQGTYEQYF
CDR3nt: TGTGCCAGCAGACCAGGACAGGGTACCTACGAGCAGTACTTC

v_gene: TRBV11-3
j_gene: TRBJ1-3
d_gene: -
abundance: many
CDR3aa: CASSSTPGNTIYF
CDR3nt: TGTGCCAGCAGCTCGACTCCTGGAAACACCATATATTTT